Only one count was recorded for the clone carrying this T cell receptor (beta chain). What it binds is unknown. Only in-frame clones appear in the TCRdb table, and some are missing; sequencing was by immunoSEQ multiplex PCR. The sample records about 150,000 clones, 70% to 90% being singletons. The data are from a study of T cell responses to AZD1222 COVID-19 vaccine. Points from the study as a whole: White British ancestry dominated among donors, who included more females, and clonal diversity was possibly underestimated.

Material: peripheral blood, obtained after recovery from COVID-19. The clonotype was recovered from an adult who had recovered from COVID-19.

CDR3: CASSPRTSGGSNEQFF. The CDR3 region has the DNA TGTGCCAGCAGCCCGAGGACTAGCGGGGGGTCCAATGAGCAGTTCTTC. The J gene is TRBJ2-1, the V gene TRBV3-1 (or the pseudogene TRBV3-2); 14 nucleotides match TRBD2. This CDR3 contains 16 residues. Germline V gives CDR1 LGHDT, CDR2 YNNKEL (reference sequence). Trimming cost V 4 bases and J 6 bases; bases outside gene matches: 5.